One sample yielded the 29 T cell receptor beta chains listed below, sequenced in a study of patients and donors after allogeneic stem cell transplantation (dated by TCRdb to the early 2020s). The method was RT-PCR. These reads were obtained on a NextSeq 550. The public reads were run again by TCRdb, first through fastp at Q25 and then through MiXCR, and only productive beta chains were kept. All rows with the same CDR3 protein become a single entry with the most common DNA and genes. This sample is represented by hundreds of thousands of distinct CDR3 sequences; more than 15% of them were singletons. The biggest ten clones account for just over 7% of the sample. The sequenced material came from blood, either unsorted or a sorted T cell fraction (not recorded which). These receptors all stem from a human donor who was either an allogeneic HSCT recipient or a stem cell or donor lymphocyte infusion donor (not recorded which). It is not recorded whose cells these are; they may come from a transplant donor.

The rearrangement joins TRBV9 to TRBJ1-4; D not resolved. V was clipped by 0 bases and J by 5 bases, with 8 bases between them. The germline V gene encodes CDR1 SGDLS and CDR2 YYNGEE. This CDR3 has 14 amino acids. CDR3 region: CASSVGRQNEKLFF. CDR3 in DNA: TGTGCCAGCAGCGTAGGGCGGCAAAATGAAAAACTGTTTTTT. The variable domain in full, with the rest retrieved from reference TRBV9 and TRBJ1-4, is DSGVTQTPKHLITATGQRVTLRCSPRSGDLSVYWYQQSLDQGLQFLIQYYNGEERAKGNILERFSAQQFPDLHSELNLSSLELGDSALYFCASSVGRQNEKLFFGSGTQLSVL.

This chain joins TRBV7-8 and TRBJ1-4; 8 bases map to TRBD1. The germline V gene has CDR1 SGHVS and CDR2 FQNEAQ. The CDR3 has 19 residues. The ends lost 1 base at V and 8 bases at J; junction bases unmatched: 18. DNA for the CDR3: TGTGCCAGCAGCTTAGGAGTCGGGACAGGCGCCTTTATTCTCGAAAAACTGTTTTTT. Translation: CASSLGVGTGAFILEKLFF.

In its sample, this clonotype was seen many times. CDR3 in DNA: TGCAGCGTCGGACAGGGTCGCAATCAGCCCCAGCATTTT. It yields the protein CSVGQGRNQPQHF. This chain links TRBV29-1 with TRBJ1-5; TRBD1 matches 8 bases. CDR1 is SQVTM, CDR2 ANQGSEA, per germline. The ends lost 6 bases at V and 2 bases at J; junction bases unmatched: 3. This CDR3 region has 13 residues.

This clonotype was detected only a few times. The V and J genes are TRBV2 and TRBJ2-2, with D perhaps matching TRBD1 (5 bases). This CDR3 has 17 amino acids. Trimming removed 4 bases from V and 1 base from J, with 16 bases in between. Per the germline V gene, CDR1 is SNHLY and CDR2 is FYNNEI. CDR3 sequence (DNA): TGTGCCAGCAGTGGCGACAGATCCCTAATGAACACCGGGGAGCTGTTTTTT. This encodes CASSGDRSLMNTGELFF.

This clonotype was observed a few times. This chain uses TRBV7-2 with TRBJ2-7; 9 bases are shared with TRBD1. J lost 3 bases, V lost 5 bases, and 8 bases had no gene match. Germline CDR1 reads SGHTA; CDR2 reads FQGNSA. The CDR3 runs 15 residues. The CDR3 is CASSRGTGLIYEQYF. As DNA, the CDR3 is TGTGCCAGCAGCCGCGGGACAGGGCTCATCTACGAGCAGTACTTC.

The CDR3 DNA sequence: TGTGCCAGCAGTAGCCCGGGACGGGGGACCTACGAGCAGTACTTC. Amino acid sequence: CASSSPGRGTYEQYF. The chain employs TRBV6-1 and TRBJ2-7, with D perhaps matching TRBD2 (6 bases). The CDR3 runs to 15 residues. The germline V and J ends were trimmed by 5 bases and 2 bases, with 16 bases remaining between them. The V gene's germline CDR1 is MNHNS and CDR2 SASEGT.

This clonotype showed up just a few times. This chain links TRBV4-2 with TRBJ2-1; D not resolved. Looked up from germline, CDR1 is LGHNA and CDR2 is YNFKEQ. Trimming removed 0 bases from V and 9 bases from J, with 12 bases in between. The CDR3 is made up of 14 amino acids. CDR3 in amino acids: CASSQDASKREQFF. The CDR3 DNA reads as TGTGCCAGCAGCCAAGATGCCTCCAAACGTGAGCAGTTCTTC.

This clonotype was detected ten times or more. The chain joins TRBV4-1 to TRBJ2-4, with a possible D match to TRBD1 (6 bases). This CDR3 has 16 residues. Germline V gives CDR1 MGHRA, CDR2 YSYEKL. V lost 0 bases to trimming and J lost 1 base, with 10 bases between them. CDR3 in amino acids: CASSQEITGAKNIQYF. The CDR3, as DNA: TGCGCCAGCAGCCAAGAAATCACAGGGGCCAAAAACATTCAGTACTTC.

This clonotype was counted a few times. This sequence joins TRBV6-1 and TRBJ1-1; D call uncertain. Germline V gives CDR1 MNHNS, CDR2 SASEGT. V dropped 0 bases and J dropped 10 bases, with 12 bases sitting between them. CDR3 length: 13 amino acids. The CDR3 spells CASSEAPGLGAFF. The CDR3 nucleotides read TGTGCCAGCAGTGAAGCGCCGGGTTTGGGAGCTTTCTTT.

This clonotype was detected ten times or more. The J gene is TRBJ2-2, the V gene TRBV25-1; the D is unclear. Germline V CDR1 and CDR2: MGHDK, SYGVNS. Trimming left V 6 bases short and J 4 bases short, with 3 bases between. The CDR3 sequence is 11 residues long. The CDR3 is CASRTTGELFF. DNA of the CDR3: TGTGCCAGCAGAACCACCGGGGAGCTGTTTTTT.

The genes are TRBV24-1 and TRBJ1-2; D is uncertain. Germline values: CDR1 KGHDR, CDR2 SFDVKD. V was pared by 9 bases and J by 8 bases, with 9 bases between. The CDR3 has 10 residues. CDR3 nucleotide sequence: TGTGCCACCGAAGTAGGGGGCTACACCTTC. Residues: CATEVGGYTF.

This clonotype was detected ten times or more. Here the CDR3 reads CASSRTSGRFGEQFF. CDR3 nucleotides: TGTGCCAGCAGCCGGACTAGCGGGAGATTCGGTGAGCAGTTCTTC. The rearrangement links TRBV12-3 or TRBV12-4 to TRBJ2-1; 13 positions agree with TRBD2. The CDR3 has 15 residues. The junction had 8 bases not matched to a gene; V was cut back by 6 bases and J by 9 bases.

Notes on this clonotype: This CDR3 fails to terminate in the conserved phenylalanine or tryptophan, so it likely reflects a read error. It is unclear where the CDR3 begins or ends on the DNA, so no DNA is shown, and the CDR3 is as TCRdb lists it. The chain links TRBV7-2 to TRBJ1-1; the table's TRBD1 call for D was not verified on the DNA. Looked up from germline, CDR1 is SGHTA and CDR2 is FQGNSA. The CDR3 numbers 12 amino acids, ends counted. The CDR3 here is CASSLNGWAAPE.

CDR3 region: CASSLAGRGLNTEAFF. CDR3 nucleotide sequence: TGCGCCAGCAGCTTGGCCGGGCGGGGCCTGAACACTGAAGCTTTCTTT. The chain links TRBV5-1 to TRBJ1-1, with D perhaps TRBD1 (5 bases). Per the germline V gene, CDR1 is SGHRS and CDR2 is YFSETQ. Trimming left V 0 bases short and J 0 bases short, with 12 bases between. CDR3 length: 16 residues.

The sample holds a few counts of this clonotype. The rearrangement links TRBV4-3 to TRBJ1-3, with 9 positions matching TRBD1. V lost 0 bases to trimming and J lost 0 bases; unmatched junction nucleotides: 9. The length of the CDR3 is 19 residues. Germline CDR1 and CDR2: LGHNA and YSLEER. The CDR3 protein is CASSQDPTGGPASGNTIYF. The DNA of the CDR3 is TGCGCCAGCAGCCAAGATCCGACAGGGGGTCCGGCCTCTGGAAACACCATATATTTT.

In nucleotides, the CDR3 is TGTGCCACCAGTGCGGCTGGGTTAACTGGGGCCAACGTCCTGACTTTC. Residues: CATSAAGLTGANVLTF. The chain recombines TRBV24-1 with TRBJ2-6; D call uncertain. V was trimmed by 5 bases and J by 2 bases, leaving 12 bases between them. This CDR3 has 16 residues. The germline V gene encodes CDR1 KGHDR and CDR2 SFDVKD.

The sample holds a few counts of this clonotype. The J gene is TRBJ1-1, the V gene TRBV19; D is unclear. Germline assignment: CDR1 LNHDA and CDR2 SQIVND (reference sequence). V was cut by 7 bases and J by 11 bases, with 23 bases left in between. The length of the CDR3 is 14 residues. Here the CDR3 reads CASKDGNFALLAFF. CDR3 bases: TGTGCCAGTAAAGATGGGAATTTCGCCCTTCTTGCTTTCTTT.

This clonotype was counted only a few times. The chain has TRBV6-1 and TRBJ1-2; TRBD1 might be the D (6 bases). From germline, CDR1 is MNHNS and CDR2 SASEGT. V was trimmed by 5 bases and J by 8 bases, leaving 21 bases between them. There are 15 residues in the CDR3. CDR3 in amino acids: CASSPIWRGAEGYTF. CDR3 in DNA: TGTGCCAGCAGTCCCATTTGGCGGGGGGCTGAAGGCTACACCTTC.

The chain uses TRBV18 and TRBJ2-5, with 8 bases matching TRBD1. The CDR3 is 16 amino acids. V lost 2 bases, J lost 5 bases, and 10 bases stayed unmatched. Looked up from germline, CDR1 is KGHSH and CDR2 is LQKENI. In DNA, the CDR3 is TGTGCCAGCTCACCAAAGAGAGACAGGGGCTCGGAGACCCAGTACTTC. Translating it yields CASSPKRDRGSETQYF.

Only a few counts were recorded for this clonotype. V usage is TRBV9 and J usage is TRBJ2-7; 10 nucleotides match TRBD1. The CDR3 length is 12 residues. V dropped 7 bases and J dropped 7; count of bases not matched to a gene: 5. CDR1 is SGDLS, CDR2 YYNGEE, per germline. The CDR3 here is CASPGGQGEQYF. CDR3 bases: TGTGCCAGCCCAGGGGGACAGGGGGAGCAGTACTTC.

This clonotype was picked up a small number of times. This chain uses TRBV2 with TRBJ2-5; D call uncertain. The V end lost 5 bases, the J end lost 5 bases, and 15 bases lay between the germline ends. CDR1 SNHLY and CDR2 FYNNEI come from the germline V gene. The CDR3 spans 14 residues. The CDR3 bases are TGTGCCAGCAGTCCGGTCACCCGGTGGGAGACCCAGTACTTC. Protein sequence: CASSPVTRWETQYF.

The V call is TRBV5-1, the J call TRBJ2-7, with 10 bases matching TRBD2. The V and J ends lost 3 bases and 3 bases, in that order; junction bases with no gene match: 6. There are 15 residues in the CDR3. Germline V gives CDR1 SGHRS, CDR2 YFSETQ. The CDR3 sequence is CASSSGGLADYEQYF. CDR3 nucleotide sequence: TGCGCCAGCAGCTCCGGAGGACTAGCGGACTACGAGCAGTACTTC.

In this sample, this clonotype turned up a few times. The genes are TRBV9 and TRBJ2-2, with a weak D call TRBD1 (6 bases). CDR1 and CDR2 (germline): SGDLS, YYNGEE. The ends were cut back, 5 bases at V and 6 bases at J, with 17 bases in the middle. The CDR3 spans 15 residues. The CDR3 loop is CASSTGTSEPGELFF. The DNA of the CDR3 is TGTGCCAGCAGTACCGGGACATCGGAACCCGGGGAGCTGTTTTTT. The variable domain in full, completed from reference TRBV9 and TRBJ2-2, reads DSGVTQTPKHLITATGQRVTLRCSPRSGDLSVYWYQQSLDQGLQFLIQYYNGEERAKGNILERFSAQQFPDLHSELNLSSLELGDSALYFCASSTGTSEPGELFFGEGSRLTVL.

This rearrangement joins TRBV7-9 to TRBJ1-5; D perhaps matches TRBD1 (5 bases). The germline CDR1 and CDR2 sequences are SEHNR and FQNEAQ (reference sequence). V was pared by 0 bases and J by 4 bases, with 10 bases between. The CDR3 totals 15 residues. CDR3 residues: CASSLARRGNQPQHF. CDR3 in DNA: TGTGCCAGCAGCTTAGCTCGTCGGGGGAATCAGCCCCAGCATTTT.

The table lists this clonotype with a few counts. This chain links TRBV2 with TRBJ2-3; tentatively, D is TRBD2 (6 bases). The CDR3 has 15 residues. CDR1 is SNHLY and CDR2 is FYNNEI in the germline V gene. V was cut by 3 bases and J by 2 bases, with 12 bases left in between. CDR3 sequence reads: CASSDGRDNTDTQYF. The CDR3 DNA follows: TGTGCCAGCAGTGATGGGCGGGATAACACAGATACGCAGTATTTT.

This clonotype was seen at least ten times. The chain carries TRBV4-1 and TRBJ2-3; no clear D gene. The CDR3 is made up of 13 amino acids. The germline gives CDR1 MGHRA, CDR2 YSYEKL. V lost 2 bases and J 1 base, leaving 4 bases between the germline ends. CDR3 sequence: CASSQLGTDTQYF. In DNA form, the CDR3 reads TGCGCCAGCAGCCAACTCGGCACAGATACGCAGTATTTT.

The genes are TRBV6-5 and TRBJ1-1; possible D gene TRBD1, 6 bases. V gave up 4 bases and J gave up 2 bases, with 23 bases separating them. The CDR3 is made up of 18 amino acids. Germline lookup yields CDR1 MNHEY and CDR2 SVGAGI. This CDR3 reads CASSSPPGHRAINTEAFF. CDR3 DNA sequence: TGTGCCAGCAGTTCCCCACCGGGCCACAGGGCGATTAACACTGAAGCTTTCTTT.

This clonotype was recorded a few times. The genes are TRBV12-3 or TRBV12-4 and TRBJ1-1; D might be TRBD1 (6 bases). The CDR3 has 15 residues. V gave up 6 bases and J gave up 1 base, with 15 bases separating them. Here the CDR3 reads CASSDRSGKNTEAFF. CDR3 nucleotide sequence: TGTGCCAGCAGCGACAGGTCCGGAAAGAACACTGAAGCTTTCTTT.

The table lists this clonotype with a few counts. The rearrangement links TRBV2 to TRBJ2-2; the match to TRBD1 covers 8 bases. In germline, CDR1 is SNHLY, CDR2 FYNNEI. The CDR3 has 14 amino acids. V trimming: 10 bases; J trimming: 1 base; junction bases outside the gene matches: 5. CDR3 region: CATLTGVNTGELFF. CDR3 DNA: TGTGCCACCCTGACAGGGGTGAACACCGGGGAGCTGTTTTTT.